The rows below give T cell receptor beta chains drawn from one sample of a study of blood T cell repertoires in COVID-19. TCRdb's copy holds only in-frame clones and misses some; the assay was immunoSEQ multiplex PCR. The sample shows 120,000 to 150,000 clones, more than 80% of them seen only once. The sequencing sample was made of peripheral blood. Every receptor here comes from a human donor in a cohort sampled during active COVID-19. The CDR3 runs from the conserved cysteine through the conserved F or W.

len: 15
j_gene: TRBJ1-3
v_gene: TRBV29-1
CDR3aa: CSVVDSWTSGNTIYF

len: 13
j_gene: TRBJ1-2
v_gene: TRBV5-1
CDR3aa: CASSLEGDYGYTF

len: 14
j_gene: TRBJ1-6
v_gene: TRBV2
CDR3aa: CASSRQGKESPLHF

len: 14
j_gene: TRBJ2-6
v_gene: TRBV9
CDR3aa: CASSLASGANVLTF

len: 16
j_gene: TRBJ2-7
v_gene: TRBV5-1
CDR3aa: CASSSGTSGRTGEQYF

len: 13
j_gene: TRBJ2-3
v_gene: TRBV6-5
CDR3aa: CASRDSSTDTQYF

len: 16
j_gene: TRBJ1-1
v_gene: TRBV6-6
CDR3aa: CASSYTTGGAGTEAFF

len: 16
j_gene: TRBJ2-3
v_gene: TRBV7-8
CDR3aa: CASSLGGGRSTDTQYF

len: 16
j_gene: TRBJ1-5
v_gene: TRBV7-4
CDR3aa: CASRSTGPGPNQPQHF

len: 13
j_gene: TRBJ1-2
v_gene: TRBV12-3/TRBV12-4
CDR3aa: CASSPEGRYGYTF

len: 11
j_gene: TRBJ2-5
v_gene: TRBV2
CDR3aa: CASSYRETQYF

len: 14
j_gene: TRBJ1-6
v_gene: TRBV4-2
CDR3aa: CASSHTGANSPLHF

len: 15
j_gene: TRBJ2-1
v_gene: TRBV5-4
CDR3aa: CASKYNGLADNEQFF

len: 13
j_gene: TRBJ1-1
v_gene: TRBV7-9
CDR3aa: CASSLGESTEAFF

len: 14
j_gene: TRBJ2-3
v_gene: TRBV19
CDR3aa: CASRNRGQTDTQYF

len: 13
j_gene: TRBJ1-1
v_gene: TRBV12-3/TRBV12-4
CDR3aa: CASSLPPYTEAFF

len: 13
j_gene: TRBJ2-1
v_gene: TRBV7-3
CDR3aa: CASSTDRGDEQFF

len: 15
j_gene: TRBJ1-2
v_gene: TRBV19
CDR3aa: CASKYTGTGGSGYTF

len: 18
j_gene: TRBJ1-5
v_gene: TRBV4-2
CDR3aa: CASSQEPPGRWSNQPQHF

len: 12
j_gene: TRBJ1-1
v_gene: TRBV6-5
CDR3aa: CASSSVNTEAFF

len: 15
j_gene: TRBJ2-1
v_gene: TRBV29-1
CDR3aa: CSAVAGGSSYNEQFF

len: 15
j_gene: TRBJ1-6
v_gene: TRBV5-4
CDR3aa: CASSLGRGNNSPLHF

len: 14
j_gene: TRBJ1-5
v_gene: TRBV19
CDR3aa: CASSIAGSNQPQHF

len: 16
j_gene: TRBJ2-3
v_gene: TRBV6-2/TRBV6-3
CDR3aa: CASSSHGRTGTDTQYF

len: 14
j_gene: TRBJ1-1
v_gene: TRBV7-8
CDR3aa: CASSRTRGVAEAFF

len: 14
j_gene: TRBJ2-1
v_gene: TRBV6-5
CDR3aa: CASTNGQGWSEQFF

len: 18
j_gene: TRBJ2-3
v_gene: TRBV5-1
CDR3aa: CASSLGLAGVSRTDTQYF

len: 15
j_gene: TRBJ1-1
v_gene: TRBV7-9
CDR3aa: CASSFPGQGYTEAFF

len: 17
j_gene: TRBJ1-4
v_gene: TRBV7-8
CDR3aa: CASSPRQAIATNEKLFF

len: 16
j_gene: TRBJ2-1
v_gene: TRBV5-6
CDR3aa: CASSTTLDRGEDEQFF

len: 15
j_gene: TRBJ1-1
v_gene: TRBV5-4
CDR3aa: CASSSGQGRNTEAFF

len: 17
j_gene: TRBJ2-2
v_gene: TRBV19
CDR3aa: CASSKLIRTGNTGELFF

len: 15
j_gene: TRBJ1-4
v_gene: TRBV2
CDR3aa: CASRGTEGTNEKLFF

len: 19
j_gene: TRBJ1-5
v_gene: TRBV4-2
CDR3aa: CASSPSWGQGIISNQPQHF

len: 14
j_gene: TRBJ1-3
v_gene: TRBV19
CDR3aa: CASRQTGAGNTIYF

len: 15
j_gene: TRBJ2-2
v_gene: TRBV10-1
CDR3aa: CASSLLAGNTGELFF

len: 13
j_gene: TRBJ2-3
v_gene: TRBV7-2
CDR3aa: CASSSSAGDTQYF

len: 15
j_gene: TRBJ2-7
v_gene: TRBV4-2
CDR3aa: CASSLGTGGTYEQYF

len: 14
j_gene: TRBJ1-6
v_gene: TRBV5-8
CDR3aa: CASSSRGGASPLHF